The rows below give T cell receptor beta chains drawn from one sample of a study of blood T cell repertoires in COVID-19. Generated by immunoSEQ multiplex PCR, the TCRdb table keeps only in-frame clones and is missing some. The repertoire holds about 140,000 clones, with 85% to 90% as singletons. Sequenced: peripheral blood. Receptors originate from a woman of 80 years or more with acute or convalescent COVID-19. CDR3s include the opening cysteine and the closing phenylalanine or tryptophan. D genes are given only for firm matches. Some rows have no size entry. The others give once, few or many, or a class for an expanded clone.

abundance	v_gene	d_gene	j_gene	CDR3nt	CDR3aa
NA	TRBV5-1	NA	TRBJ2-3	TGCGCCAGCAGCTTGTTAACAGCTAGCACAGATACGCAGTATTTT	CASSLLTASTDTQYF
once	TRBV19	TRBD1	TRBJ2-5	TGTGCCAGTCGATCCGGGACAGGCCGAGAAGAGACCCAGTACTTC	CASRSGTGREETQYF
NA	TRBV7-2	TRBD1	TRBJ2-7	TGTGCCAGCACCCCTACAGGGGGCGTATACGAGCAGTACTTC	CASTPTGGVYEQYF
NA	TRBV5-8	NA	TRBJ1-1	TGTGCCAGCAGCTTGGTTGACAGGAGGAACACTGAAGCTTTCTTT	CASSLVDRRNTEAFF
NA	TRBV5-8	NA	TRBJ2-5	TGTGCCAGCAGCTTGGCAGGGGGGATCCAAGAGACCCAGTACTTC	CASSLAGGIQETQYF
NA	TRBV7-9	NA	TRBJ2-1	TGTGCCAGCAGCTTAGACGGGGGGCCATACAATGAGCAGTTCTTC	CASSLDGGPYNEQFF
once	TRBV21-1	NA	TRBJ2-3	TGTGCCAGCAGCTCAACATGGGACTACTACACAGATACGCAGTATTTT	CASSSTWDYYTDTQYF
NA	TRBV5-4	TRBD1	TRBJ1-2	TGTGCCAGCAGCTCGGTGACAGGGGAGAATGGCTATGGCTACACCTTC	CASSSVTGENGYGYTF
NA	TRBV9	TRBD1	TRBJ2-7	TGTGCCAGCAGCACAGGACAGGGTTTGGGCTACGAGCAGTACTTC	CASSTGQGLGYEQYF
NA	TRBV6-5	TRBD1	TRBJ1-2	TGTGCCAGCAGTAGGGGACAGGGATACGACTATGGCTACACCTTC	CASSRGQGYDYGYTF
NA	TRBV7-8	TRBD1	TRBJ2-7	TGTGCCAGCAGCTTAGGGGGACAGGGGGCATTCGAGCAGTACTTC	CASSLGGQGAFEQYF
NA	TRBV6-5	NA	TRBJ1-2	TGTGCCAGCAGCTCGGACACGATCTATGGCTACACCTTC	CASSSDTIYGYTF
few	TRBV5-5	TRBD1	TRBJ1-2	TGTGCCAGCAGCCTGGACAGGGGTAGGTTAGGTGGCTACACCTTC	CASSLDRGRLGGYTF
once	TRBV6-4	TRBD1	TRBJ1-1	TGTGCCAGCAGTGCCCAGGGGGGCACTGAAGCTTTCTTT	CASSAQGGTEAFF
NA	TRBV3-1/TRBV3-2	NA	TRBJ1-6	TGTGCCAGCAGCCCCCTCGCGGGAGGGGACAATTCACCCCTCCACTTT	CASSPLAGGDNSPLHF
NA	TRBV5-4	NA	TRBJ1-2	TGTGCCAGCAGCTTGGCCAGGGACACCTACACCTTC	CASSLARDTYTF
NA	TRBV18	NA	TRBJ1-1	TGTGCCAGCTCACAAGGAGGTATAAACACTGAAGCTTTCTTT	CASSQGGINTEAFF
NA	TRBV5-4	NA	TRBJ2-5	TGTGCCAGCAGCTTGGGAGGGTCCAGATCCCAAGAGACCCAGTACTTC	CASSLGGSRSQETQYF
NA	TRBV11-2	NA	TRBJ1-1	TGTGCCAGCAGACAAGACAGCACGTTCTCTGAAGCTTTCTTT	CASRQDSTFSEAFF
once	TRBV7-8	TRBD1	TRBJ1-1	TGTGCCAGCAGCCTCGGACAGGTGAACACTGAAGCTTTCTTT	CASSLGQVNTEAFF
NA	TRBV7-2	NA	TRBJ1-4	TGTGCCAGCAGCTTATTCGCGTCGAACAGGGATGAAAAACTGTTTTTT	CASSLFASNRDEKLFF
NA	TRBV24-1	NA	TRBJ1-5	TGTGCCACCAGTGATGAACAGGGTTATAGCAATCAGCCCCAGCATTTT	CATSDEQGYSNQPQHF
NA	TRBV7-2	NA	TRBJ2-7	TGTGCCAGCAGCTCCCAGGGCTCCTACGAGCAGTACTTC	CASSSQGSYEQYF
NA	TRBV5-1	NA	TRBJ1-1	TGCGCCAGCAGCTTGGATGAGACTGAAGCTTTCTTT	CASSLDETEAFF
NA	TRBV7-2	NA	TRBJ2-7	TGTGCCAGCAGCTACACCCCTTTCTACGAGCAGTACTTC	CASSYTPFYEQYF
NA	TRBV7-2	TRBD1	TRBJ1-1	TGTGCCAGCAGCTTAGGCGGGACAGGGACTGAAGCTTTCTTT	CASSLGGTGTEAFF
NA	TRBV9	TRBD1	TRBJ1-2	TGTGCCAGCAGCGTAGGGACAGGTGGGGATGGCTACACCTTC	CASSVGTGGDGYTF
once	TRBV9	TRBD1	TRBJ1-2	TGTGCCAGCAGCGTAAAATCGGTGGGACAGGGTATCGGTGGCTACACCTTC	CASSVKSVGQGIGGYTF
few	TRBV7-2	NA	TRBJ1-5	TGTGCCAGCAGCTTAGCACTGGGGCCTCAGCCCCAGCATTTT	CASSLALGPQPQHF
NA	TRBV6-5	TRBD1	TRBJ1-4	TGTGCCAGCAGTCGGGACAGGGACGAAAAACTGTTTTTT	CASSRDRDEKLFF
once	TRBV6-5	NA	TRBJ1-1	TGTGCCAGCAGTTACGGGCATCAGGGAGGCACTGAAGCTTTCTTT	CASSYGHQGGTEAFF
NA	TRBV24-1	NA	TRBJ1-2	TGTGCCACCACAGTCAACAACCGGGAATATGGCTACACCTTC	CATTVNNREYGYTF
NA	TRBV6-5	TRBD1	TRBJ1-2	TGTGCCAGCAGGTCCCGGGACAGTCTAAGTGGCTACACCTTC	CASRSRDSLSGYTF
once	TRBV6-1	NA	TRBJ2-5	TGTGCCAGCAGTGAAGACCTCGGGTCACCCGCTAAGTACTTC	CASSEDLGSPAKYF
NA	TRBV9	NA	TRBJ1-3	TGTGCCAGCAGCGTAAGGGGTAGCGGCCCATCTGGAAACACCATATATTTT	CASSVRGSGPSGNTIYF
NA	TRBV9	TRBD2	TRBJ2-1	TGTGCCAGCAGCGAGCCGCGGTTTAGCGGGGGCAACAATGAGCAGTTCTTC	CASSEPRFSGGNNEQFF
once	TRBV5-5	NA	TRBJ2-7	TGTGCCAGCAGCTTGCCCGACAGTAGCGAGCAGTACTTC	CASSLPDSSEQYF
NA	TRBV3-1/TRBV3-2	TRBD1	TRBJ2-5	TGTGCCAGCAGCCTGACAGGGTTTGTAGAGACCCAGTACTTC	CASSLTGFVETQYF
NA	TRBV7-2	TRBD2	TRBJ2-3	TGTGCCAGCAGCTTAGAGCCTAGCGGGGGGGACACAGATACGCAGTATTTT	CASSLEPSGGDTDTQYF
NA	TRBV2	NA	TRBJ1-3	TGTGCCAGCAGTGGAGCGATGACAGTCTCTGGAAACACCATATATTTT	CASSGAMTVSGNTIYF
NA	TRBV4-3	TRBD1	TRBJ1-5	TGCGCCAGCAGCCCGGGACAGGGGTACCAGCCCCAGCATTTT	CASSPGQGYQPQHF
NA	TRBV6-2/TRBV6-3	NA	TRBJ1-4	TGTGCCAGCAGTTACGCGGCGAGTTCCCATGGCGAAAAACTGTTTTTT	CASSYAASSHGEKLFF
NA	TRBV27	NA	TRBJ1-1	TGTGCCAGCAGTTTCCGTCCCCCGGGGGGGGAGAACACTGAAGCTTTCTTT	CASSFRPPGGENTEAFF
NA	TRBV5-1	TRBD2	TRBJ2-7	TGCGCCAGCAGCTTGGAGCCAGCGGGGGGATCGTACGAGCAGTACTTC	CASSLEPAGGSYEQYF
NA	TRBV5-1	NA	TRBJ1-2	TGCGCCAGCAGCCCCCAGGACCAGCGGTATGGCTACACCTTC	CASSPQDQRYGYTF
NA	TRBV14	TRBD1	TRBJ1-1	TGTGCCAGCAGCCAAGCGAGGACAGGGAATACTGAAGCTTTCTTT	CASSQARTGNTEAFF
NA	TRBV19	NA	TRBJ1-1	TGTGCCAGTGCAGCCCCGGGACACCTGGCGATGAACACTGAAGCTTTCTTT	CASAAPGHLAMNTEAFF
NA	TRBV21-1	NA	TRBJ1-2	TGTGCCAGCAGCAAAGAGGGCAGGGGGGTTAGCTATGGCTACACCTTC	CASSKEGRGVSYGYTF
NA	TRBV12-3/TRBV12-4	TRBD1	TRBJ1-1	TGTGCCAGCAGTAAAAGACAGGGCTCTGAAGCTTTCTTT	CASSKRQGSEAFF
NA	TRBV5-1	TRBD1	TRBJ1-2	TGCGCCAGCAGCTTGGGGGCTACAGGGGCTAACTATGGCTACACCTTC	CASSLGATGANYGYTF
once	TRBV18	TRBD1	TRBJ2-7	TGTGCCAGCTCACGGGACAGGGACGAGCAGTACTTC	CASSRDRDEQYF